This TCR beta chain was recorded in a study of cytomegalovirus exposure and HLA in healthy donors. Primers for the PCR totalled 60 Vbeta and 13 Jbeta. Data came from immunoSEQ multiplex PCR; TCRdb stores just in-frame clones and leaves some out. The table shows about 150,000 clones, with 82% occurring only once. The V gene's germline CDR1 is LNHDA and CDR2 SQIVND (reference sequence). This CDR3 contains 13 residues. V lost 4 bases and J lost 4, with 10 bases in between. V is TRBV19 and J is TRBJ1-1, with D tentatively TRBD1 (5 bases). This clonotype was sampled from a woman aged 45-65 years in good health and CMV-seropositive. The sequencing input was PBMCs. The DNA for the CDR3 is TGTGCCAGTAGTACCGGGGGTAGCACTGAAGCTTTCTTT. This codes for CASSTGGSTEAFF.